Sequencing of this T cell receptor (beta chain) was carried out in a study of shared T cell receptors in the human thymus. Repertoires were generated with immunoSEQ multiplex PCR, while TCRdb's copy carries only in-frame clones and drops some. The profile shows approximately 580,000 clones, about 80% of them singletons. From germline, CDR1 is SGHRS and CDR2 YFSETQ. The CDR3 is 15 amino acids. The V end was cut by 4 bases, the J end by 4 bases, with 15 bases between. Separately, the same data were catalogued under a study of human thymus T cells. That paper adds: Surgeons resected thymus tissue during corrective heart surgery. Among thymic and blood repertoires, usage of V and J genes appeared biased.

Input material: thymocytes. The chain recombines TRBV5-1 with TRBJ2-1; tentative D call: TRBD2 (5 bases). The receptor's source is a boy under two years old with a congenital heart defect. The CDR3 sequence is CASSVSQRRYNEQFF. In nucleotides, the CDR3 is TGCGCCAGCAGCGTGAGCCAGCGGAGATACAATGAGCAGTTCTTC.